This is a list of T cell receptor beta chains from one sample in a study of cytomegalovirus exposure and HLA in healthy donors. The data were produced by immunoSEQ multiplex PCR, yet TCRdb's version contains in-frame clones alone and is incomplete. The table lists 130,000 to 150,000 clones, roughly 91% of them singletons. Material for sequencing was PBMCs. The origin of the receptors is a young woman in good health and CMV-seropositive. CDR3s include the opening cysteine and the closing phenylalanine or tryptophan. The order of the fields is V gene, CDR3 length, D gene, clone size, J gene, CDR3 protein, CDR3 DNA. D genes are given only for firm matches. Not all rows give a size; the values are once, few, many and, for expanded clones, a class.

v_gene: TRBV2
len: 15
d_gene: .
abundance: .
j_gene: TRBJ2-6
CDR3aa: CASRTGLSGANVLTF
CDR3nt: TGTGCCAGCAGAACCGGACTCTCTGGGGCCAACGTCCTGACTTTC

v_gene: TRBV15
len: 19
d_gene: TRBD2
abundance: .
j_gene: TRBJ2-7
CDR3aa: CATSSPELGGSEVVNEQYF
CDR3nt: TGTGCCACCAGCAGTCCGGAACTCGGCGGGAGCGAAGTTGTCAACGAGCAGTACTTC

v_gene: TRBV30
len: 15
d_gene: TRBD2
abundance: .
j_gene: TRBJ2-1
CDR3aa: CAWSEILAADNEQFF
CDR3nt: TGTGCCTGGAGTGAAATACTAGCGGCCGACAATGAGCAGTTCTTC

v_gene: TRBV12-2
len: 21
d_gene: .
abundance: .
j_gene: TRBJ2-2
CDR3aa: CASRFYKGTSGRVTLSGELFF
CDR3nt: TGTGCAAGTCGCTTTTATAAGGGGACTAGCGGGAGAGTTACACTTAGCGGGGAGCTGTTTTTT

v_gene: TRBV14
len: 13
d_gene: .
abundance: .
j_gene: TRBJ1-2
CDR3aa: CASSQVHNYGYTF
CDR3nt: TGTGCCAGCAGCCAAGTACATAACTATGGCTACACCTTC

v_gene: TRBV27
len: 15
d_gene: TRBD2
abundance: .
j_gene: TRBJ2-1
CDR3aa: CASSFELAGGNEQFF
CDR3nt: TGTGCCAGCAGTTTTGAACTAGCGGGAGGCAATGAGCAGTTCTTC

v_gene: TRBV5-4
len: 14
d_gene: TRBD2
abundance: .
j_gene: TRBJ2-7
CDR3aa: CASSPGTRPYEQYF
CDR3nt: TGTGCCAGCAGCCCCGGGACTAGGCCCTACGAGCAGTACTTC

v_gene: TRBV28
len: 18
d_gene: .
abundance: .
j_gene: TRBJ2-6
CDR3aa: CASSFNGQGIVGANVLTF
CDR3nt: TGTGCCAGCAGTTTTAATGGGCAGGGGATAGTTGGGGCCAACGTCCTGACTTTC

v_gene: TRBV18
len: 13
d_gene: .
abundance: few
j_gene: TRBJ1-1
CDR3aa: CASSPRDGAEAFF
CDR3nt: TGTGCCAGCTCACCGCGGGACGGAGCTGAAGCTTTCTTT

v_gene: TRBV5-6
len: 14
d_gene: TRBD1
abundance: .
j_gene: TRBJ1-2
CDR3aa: CASRVAGGTGGYTF
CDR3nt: TGTGCCAGCAGGGTGGCAGGGGGAACCGGTGGCTACACCTTC

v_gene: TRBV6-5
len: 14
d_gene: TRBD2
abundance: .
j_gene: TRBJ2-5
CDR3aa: CASSYRGGQETQYF
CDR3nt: TGTGCCAGCAGTTACCGGGGGGGACAAGAGACCCAGTACTTC

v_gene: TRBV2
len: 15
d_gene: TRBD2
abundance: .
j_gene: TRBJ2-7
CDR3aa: CASSDGLARAFEQYF
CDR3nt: TGTGCCAGCAGTGACGGACTAGCGAGAGCCTTCGAGCAGTACTTC

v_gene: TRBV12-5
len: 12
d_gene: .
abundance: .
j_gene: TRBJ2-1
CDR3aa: CASGLVPDEQFF
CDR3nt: TGTGCTAGTGGTTTGGTACCGGATGAGCAGTTCTTC

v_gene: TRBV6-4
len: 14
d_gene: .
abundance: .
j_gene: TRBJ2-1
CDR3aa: CASSESADYNEQFF
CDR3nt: TGTGCCAGCAGTGAATCGGCGGACTACAATGAGCAGTTCTTC

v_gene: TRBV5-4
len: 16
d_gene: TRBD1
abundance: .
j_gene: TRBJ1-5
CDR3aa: CASSHQPGQGKQPQHF
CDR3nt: TGTGCCAGCAGTCATCAACCGGGACAGGGGAAGCAGCCCCAGCATTTT

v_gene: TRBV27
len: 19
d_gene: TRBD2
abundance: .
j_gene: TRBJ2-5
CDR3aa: CASSPVGRGTTREHETQYF
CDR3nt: TGTGCCAGCAGTCCGGTCGGGAGGGGGACGACGCGGGAGCACGAGACCCAGTACTTC

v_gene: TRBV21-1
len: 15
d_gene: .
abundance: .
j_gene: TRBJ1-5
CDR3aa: CASRSTGGSNQPQHF
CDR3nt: TGTGCCAGCAGGTCGACAGGGGGGAGCAATCAGCCCCAGCATTTT